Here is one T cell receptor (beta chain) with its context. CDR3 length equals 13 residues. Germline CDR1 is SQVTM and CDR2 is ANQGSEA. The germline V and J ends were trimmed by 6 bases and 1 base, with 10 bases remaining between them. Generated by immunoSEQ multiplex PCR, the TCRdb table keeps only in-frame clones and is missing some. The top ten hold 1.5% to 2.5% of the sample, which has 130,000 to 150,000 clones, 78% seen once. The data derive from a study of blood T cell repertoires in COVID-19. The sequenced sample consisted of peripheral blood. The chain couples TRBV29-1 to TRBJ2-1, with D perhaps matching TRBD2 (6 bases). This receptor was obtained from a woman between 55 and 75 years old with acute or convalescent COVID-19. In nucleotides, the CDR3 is TGCAGCGTCCTTAGCGGTTCCTACAATGAGCAGTTCTTC. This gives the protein CSVLSGSYNEQFF.